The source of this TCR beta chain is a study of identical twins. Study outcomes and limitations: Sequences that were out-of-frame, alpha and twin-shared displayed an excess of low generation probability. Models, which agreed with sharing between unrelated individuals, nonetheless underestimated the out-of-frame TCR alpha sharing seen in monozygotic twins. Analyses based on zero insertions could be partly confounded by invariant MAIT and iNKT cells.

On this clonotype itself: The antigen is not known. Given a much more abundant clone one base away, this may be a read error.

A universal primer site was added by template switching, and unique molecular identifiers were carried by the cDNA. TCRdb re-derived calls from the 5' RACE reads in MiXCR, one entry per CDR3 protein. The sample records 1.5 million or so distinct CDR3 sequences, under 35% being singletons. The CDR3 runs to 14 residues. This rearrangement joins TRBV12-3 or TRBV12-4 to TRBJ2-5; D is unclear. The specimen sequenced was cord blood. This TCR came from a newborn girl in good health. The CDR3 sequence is CASSLIGLQGTQYF. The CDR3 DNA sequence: TGTGCCAGCAGTTTAATAGGGCTACAAGGGACCCAGTACTTC.